The 31 T cell receptor beta chains below come from one sample, sequenced in a study of graft-versus-host responses after intestinal transplantation. Clones were sequenced by immunoSEQ multiplex PCR, and TCRdb holds only the in-frame ones, with some missing. The sample contains around 30,000 clones, just under 95% of which appear only once. The starting material was PBMCs, obtained roughly 68 days after intestinal transplant. These receptors came from a human patient who received an intestinal transplant, so some T cells may come from the graft donor.

The rearrangement joins TRBV19 to TRBJ1-2, with unresolved D. CDR3 size: 15 residues. V was trimmed by 1 base and J by 2 bases, leaving 11 bases between them. Germline V lookup: CDR1 LNHDA, CDR2 SQIVND (reference sequence). The CDR3 coding sequence is TGTGCCAGTAGTATAGGATACGGGAAGAACTATGGCTACACCTTC. As protein: CASSIGYGKNYGYTF.

This chain uses TRBV7-9 with TRBJ1-2, with 7 nucleotides matching TRBD1. V gave up 6 bases and J gave up 4 bases; unmatched junction bases: 5. This CDR3 comprises 13 residues. Germline V gene lookup returns CDR1 SEHNR and CDR2 FQNEAQ (reference sequence). CDR3 protein: CASRSQGGYGYTF. The CDR3 DNA reads as TGTGCCAGCAGATCGCAGGGGGGCTATGGCTACACCTTC.

The chain joins TRBV27 to TRBJ2-7; no definite D call. CDR3 length equals 13 residues. From germline, CDR1 is MNHEY and CDR2 SMNVEV (reference sequence). V was trimmed by 0 bases and J by 2 bases, leaving 5 bases between them. The DNA of the CDR3 is TGTGCCAGCAGTTTATCGAAACCCTACGAGCAGTACTTC. Translation: CASSLSKPYEQYF.

This chain uses TRBV6-5 with TRBJ2-7, with D possibly being TRBD1 or TRBD2 (6 bases each). There are 16 residues in the CDR3. The germline gives CDR1 MNHEY, CDR2 SVGAGI. Trimming cost V 0 bases and J 1 base, with 13 bases left between them. The DNA of the CDR3 is TGTGCCAGCAGTTACTCGCCCGGGGGCGCGTCCTACGAGCAGTACTTC. This gives the protein CASSYSPGGASYEQYF.

This rearrangement joins TRBV25-1 to TRBJ2-3; possibly TRBD2 for D (5 bases). Germline V gene sequence: CDR1 MGHDK, CDR2 SYGVNS. V was clipped by 1 base and J by 8 bases, with 16 bases between them. This CDR3 is built from 15 residues. In DNA, the CDR3 is TGTGCCAGCAGTGAATCATGGGGAATCGGAGGTACGCAGTATTTT. Residues: CASSESWGIGGTQYF.

V is TRBV5-8 and J is TRBJ2-4, with 7 nucleotides matching TRBD2. CDR3 size: 16 residues. V shed 0 bases and J 5 bases; nucleotides not matched to a gene: 8. Germline V lookup: CDR1 SGHTS, CDR2 YDEGEE. CDR3 protein: CASSLAGGGTENIQYF. The CDR3 DNA reads as TGTGCCAGCAGCTTGGCGGGAGGAGGGACCGAAAACATTCAGTACTTC.

The J gene is TRBJ2-3, the V gene TRBV7-8, with D perhaps being TRBD1 or TRBD2 (6 bases each). CDR3 size: 16 residues. Germline V gives CDR1 SGHVS, CDR2 FQNEAQ. V was trimmed by 4 bases and J by 3 bases, leaving 17 bases between them. The CDR3 reads CASSSERWRGTDTQYF. The CDR3 DNA reads TGTGCCAGCAGCTCGGAGAGGTGGAGGGGGACAGATACGCAGTATTTT.

The V and J genes are TRBV10-3 and TRBJ2-1; 8 bases are shared with TRBD2. CDR1 is ENHRY and CDR2 is SYGVKD in the germline V gene. CDR3 length: 17 amino acids. J gave up 4 bases and V 6 bases, and 14 bases lay outside the gene matches. The CDR3 DNA sequence: TGTGCCATCAGCGGATGGGAGTTAGCGGGGTTATACAATGAGCAGTTCTTC. It encodes CAISGWELAGLYNEQFF.

The genes are TRBV6-4 and TRBJ2-5, with 11 bases matching TRBD2. Germline V gene sequence: CDR1 MRHNA, CDR2 SNTAGT. V was clipped by 2 bases and J by 1 base; unmatched bases: 0. This CDR3 has 15 residues. Here the CDR3 reads CASSDTSGSQETQYF. As DNA, the CDR3 is TGTGCCAGCAGTGACACTAGCGGGAGCCAAGAGACCCAGTACTTC.

This clone was recorded once. The rearrangement uses TRBV9 and TRBJ1-3; TRBD1 agrees at 10 bases. The CDR3 contains 18 residues. J lost 1 base, V lost 4 bases, and 11 bases had no gene match. CDR1 SGDLS and CDR2 YYNGEE come from the germline V gene. The CDR3 DNA follows: TGTGCCAGCAGCCCCAGATACGACAGGGGGCTTTCTGGAAACACCATATATTTT. It yields the protein CASSPRYDRGLSGNTIYF.

This sequence joins TRBV7-6 and TRBJ2-3, with D perhaps matching TRBD1 or TRBD2 (6 bases each). The CDR3 contains 15 residues. The ends were cut back, 5 bases at V and 0 bases at J, with 12 bases in the middle. The germline V gene encodes CDR1 SGHVS and CDR2 FNYEAQ. This CDR3 reads CASSRSGASTDTQYF. In DNA form, the CDR3 reads TGTGCCAGCAGCCGCTCGGGGGCGAGCACAGATACGCAGTATTTT.

The chain is built from TRBV27 and TRBJ2-7; 9 positions agree with TRBD2. The CDR3 extends over 13 amino acids. V was clipped by 10 bases and J by 2 bases; unmatched bases: 6. Germline V gives CDR1 MNHEY, CDR2 SMNVEV (reference sequence). The CDR3 protein is CATRLAVAYEQYF. The CDR3 nucleotides are TGTGCCACCAGACTAGCGGTGGCCTACGAGCAGTACTTC.

This chain links TRBV5-8 with TRBJ1-5; D is ambiguous. Trimming shortened V by 2 bases and J by 0 bases, and 6 bases separated the two germline ends. CDR3 length: 14 residues. Germline V gene data show CDR1 as SGHTS and CDR2 as YDEGEE. CDR3 DNA: TGTGCCAGCAGCTTTAGGCTTAGCAATCAGCCCCAGCATTTT. Protein product: CASSFRLSNQPQHF.

The chain couples TRBV6-1 to TRBJ2-3; TRBD2 matches 13 bases. The J segment lost 6 bases and the V segment lost 3 bases, leaving 9 bases of the junction unmatched. CDR3 length: 17 residues. Germline loops: CDR1 MNHNS, CDR2 SASEGT. The CDR3: CASSEMGLAGIMDTQYF. The CDR3 nucleotides read TGTGCCAGCAGTGAGATGGGACTAGCGGGAATCATGGATACGCAGTATTTT.

The chain uses TRBV11-2 and TRBJ2-3; unclear D gene. The CDR3 is 12 residues long. V gave up 2 bases and J gave up 6 bases, with 6 bases separating them. The germline V gene has CDR1 SGHAT and CDR2 FQNNGV. CDR3 residues: CASSLMRDTQYF. For the CDR3, the DNA is TGTGCCAGCAGCTTAATGCGGGATACGCAGTATTTT.

A remark on this clone: One end of the junction varies from germline; a read error may be responsible. V gene TRBV6-5 combines with J gene TRBJ2-2; D is possibly TRBD2 (5 bases). Germline CDR1 MNHEY, CDR2 SVGAGI. CDR3 length equals 13 residues. As DNA, the CDR3 is TGTGCCAGCAGTTACCTCCTTCCCCGGGGAGCTGTTTTT. Its translation is CASSYLLPRGAVF.

The V and J genes are TRBV6-1 and TRBJ2-7, with 14 nucleotides matching TRBD2. With 10 bases clipped from V and 0 bases from J, the junction kept 2 bases outside the gene matches. Germline assignment: CDR1 MNHNS and CDR2 SASEGT. The CDR3 is 14 residues long. The CDR3, as DNA: TGTGCCATCGGACTAGCGGGAGGCTCCTACGAGCAGTACTTC. It yields the protein CAIGLAGGSYEQYF.

This chain joins TRBV19 and TRBJ2-1, with D possibly TRBD2 on 7 matching bases. Germline V gives CDR1 LNHDA, CDR2 SQIVND (reference sequence). The V gene lost 5 bases and the J gene lost 4 bases, with 12 bases spanning the gap. This CDR3 comprises 14 residues. The CDR3 DNA is TGTGCCAGTAGTTGGGGGGGCGGTTACAATGAGCAGTTCTTC. Translation: CASSWGGGYNEQFF.

On this clone: This CDR3 is also generated by other DNA sequences in the sample. The V and J genes are TRBV19 and TRBJ1-5; D is uncertain. This CDR3 is 14 amino acids long. In germline, CDR1 is LNHDA, CDR2 SQIVND (reference sequence). The V end was cut by 1 base, the J end by 4 bases, with 8 bases between. The CDR3 DNA reads as TGTGCCAGTAGTATAGTGACGGGAAATCAGCCCCAGCATTTT. Amino acids: CASSIVTGNQPQHF.

The chain is built from TRBV11-2 and TRBJ2-1, with no clear D. There are 13 residues in the CDR3. Per germline, CDR1 SGHAT and CDR2 FQNNGV. Trimming stripped 5 bases from V and 7 bases from J, with 12 bases between. This CDR3 reads CASSHYGQNEQFF. The CDR3 nucleotides read TGTGCCAGCAGCCATTACGGTCAAAATGAGCAGTTCTTC.

This clone was observed a handful of times. The chain uses TRBV6-6 and TRBJ2-7; a weak D match, TRBD1 (5 bases). Per germline, CDR1 MNHNY and CDR2 SVGAGI (reference sequence). Between the trimmed V and J ends, which lost 0 bases and 2 bases, there was a span of 5 bases. CDR3 size: 13 residues. The CDR3 bases are TGTGCCAGCAGTTACTCAGGGGCCTACGAGCAGTACTTC. Encoded protein: CASSYSGAYEQYF.

The V call is TRBV5-1, the J call TRBJ2-6; TRBD1 is a possible D gene (5 bases). The V end was cut by 6 bases, the J end by 4 bases, with 26 bases between. The CDR3 runs 19 residues. Germline V lookup: CDR1 SGHRS, CDR2 YFSETQ. The CDR3 sequence is CASTLFWGLIRAGANVLTF. Written as DNA, the CDR3 is TGCGCCAGCACTCTCTTCTGGGGCCTCATCAGGGCCGGGGCCAACGTCCTGACTTTC.

CDR3: CASSPKVIRGEQFF. The CDR3 DNA reads TGTGCCAGCAGCCCTAAGGTGATCCGTGGTGAGCAGTTCTTC. V usage is TRBV5-4 and J usage is TRBJ2-1; D is unclear. The length of the CDR3 is 14 residues. V lost 4 bases and J 9 bases, leaving 17 bases between the germline ends. Germline V CDR1 and CDR2: SGHNT, YYREEE (reference sequence).

The rearrangement uses TRBV4-2 and TRBJ1-5; D remains ambiguous. CDR1 is LGHNA and CDR2 is YNFKEQ in the germline V gene. This CDR3 comprises 14 residues. Trimming took 0 bases from V and 0 from J, leaving 3 bases between them. CDR3 in amino acids: CASSQDDSNQPQHF. The CDR3 region has the DNA TGTGCCAGCAGCCAAGACGATAGCAATCAGCCCCAGCATTTT.

CDR3 protein: CASSPGLPGNEQFF. CDR3 nucleotide sequence: TGTGCCAGCAGCCCGGGACTCCCTGGGAATGAGCAGTTCTTC. The chain links TRBV28 to TRBJ2-1; D is perhaps TRBD2 (6 bases). CDR1 and CDR2 (germline): MDHEN, SYDVKM. CDR3 size: 14 residues. Trimming stripped 6 bases from V and 7 bases from J, with 16 bases between.

The V call is TRBV9, the J call TRBJ1-3, with TRBD1 identical over 7 bases. V lost 0 bases, J lost 3 bases, and 9 bases stayed unmatched. Germline CDR1 and CDR2: SGDLS and YYNGEE. This CDR3 region has 17 residues. In nucleotides, the CDR3 is TGTGCCAGCAGCGTAGCAACAGGGGTCGTCGGTGGAAACACCATATATTTT. It encodes CASSVATGVVGGNTIYF. Full variable domain (outside the CDR3, taken from reference TRBV9 and TRBJ1-3): DSGVTQTPKHLITATGQRVTLRCSPRSGDLSVYWYQQSLDQGLQFLIQYYNGEERAKGNILERFSAQQFPDLHSELNLSSLELGDSALYFCASSVATGVVGGNTIYFGEGSWLTVV.

The chain is built from TRBV27 and TRBJ2-7, with TRBD2 matching 8 bases. There are 14 residues in the CDR3. Germline values: CDR1 MNHEY, CDR2 SMNVEV (reference sequence). J gave up 3 bases and V 4 bases, and 5 bases lay outside the gene matches. The DNA for the CDR3 is TGTGCCAGCAGTTCAAGCGGGGGCCACTACGAGCAGTACTTC. The encoded protein is CASSSSGGHYEQYF.

This clone was seen more than once but under ten times. The genes are TRBV5-6 and TRBJ2-1, with TRBD2 as a possible D gene (6 bases). The CDR3 is made up of 11 amino acids. Between the trimmed V and J ends, which lost 4 bases and 15 bases, there was a span of 14 bases. Germline values: CDR1 SGHDT, CDR2 YYEEEE. The CDR3, as DNA: TGTGCCAGCAGCCTTCGACTAGATTGGTTCTTC. This translates into CASSLRLDWFF.

The chain carries TRBV6-1 and TRBJ1-2; 8 bases line up with TRBD1. The germline CDR1 and CDR2 sequences are MNHNS and SASEGT. The V gene end was trimmed by 2 bases and the J gene end by 6 bases; junction bases not matched to a gene: 8. The CDR3 length is 15 residues. CDR3 coding DNA: TGTGCCAGCAGTGAACTGATAGCAGGGGGCGATGGCTACACCTTC. This codes for CASSELIAGGDGYTF.

The J gene is TRBJ1-5, the V gene TRBV4-1; the D is unclear. Trimming shortened V by 1 base and J by 5 bases, and 9 bases separated the two germline ends. Germline V gene data show CDR1 as MGHRA and CDR2 as YSYEKL. CDR3 length equals 14 residues. The CDR3 spells CASSQVSGDQPQHF. In nucleotides, the CDR3 is TGCGCCAGCAGCCAAGTCTCGGGTGATCAGCCCCAGCATTTT.

The chain combines TRBV6-5 with TRBJ2-3; D gene uncertain. Germline V gene data show CDR1 as MNHEY and CDR2 as SVGAGI. Between the trimmed V and J ends, which lost 2 bases and 2 bases, there was a span of 8 bases. This CDR3 region has 14 residues. The CDR3 here is CASSYGRTTDTQYF. Written as DNA, the CDR3 is TGTGCCAGCAGTTACGGGCGGACCACAGATACGCAGTATTTT.